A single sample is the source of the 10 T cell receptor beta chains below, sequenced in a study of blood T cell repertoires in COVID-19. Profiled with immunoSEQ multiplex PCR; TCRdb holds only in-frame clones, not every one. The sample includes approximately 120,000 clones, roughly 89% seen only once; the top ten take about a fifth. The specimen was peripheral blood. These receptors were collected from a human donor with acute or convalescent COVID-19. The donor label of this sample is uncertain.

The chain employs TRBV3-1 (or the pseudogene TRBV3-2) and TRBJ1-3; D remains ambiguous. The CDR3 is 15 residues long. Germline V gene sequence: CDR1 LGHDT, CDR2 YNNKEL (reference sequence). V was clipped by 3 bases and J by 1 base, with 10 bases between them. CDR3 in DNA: TGTGCCAGCAGCCAGAACGGGAGATCTGGAAACACCATATATTTT. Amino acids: CASSQNGRSGNTIYF.

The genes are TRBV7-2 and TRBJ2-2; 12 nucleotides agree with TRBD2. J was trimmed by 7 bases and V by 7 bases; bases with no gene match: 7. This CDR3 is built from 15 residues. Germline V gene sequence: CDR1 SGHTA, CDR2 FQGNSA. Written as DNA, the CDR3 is TGTGCCAGCACCAGACTAGCGGGGGTTTACGGGGAGCTGTTTTTT. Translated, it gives CASTRLAGVYGELFF. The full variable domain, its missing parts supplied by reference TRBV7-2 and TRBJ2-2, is GAGVSQSPSNKVTEKGKDVELRCDPISGHTALYWYRQSLGQGLEFLIYFQGNSAPDKSGLPSDRFSAERTGGSVSTLTIQRTQQEDSAVYLCASTRLAGVYGELFFGEGSRLTVL.

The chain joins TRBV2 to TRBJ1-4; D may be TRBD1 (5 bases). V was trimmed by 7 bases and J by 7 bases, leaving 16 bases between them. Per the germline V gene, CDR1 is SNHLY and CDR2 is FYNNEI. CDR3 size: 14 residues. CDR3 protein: CASTTGGGFEKLFF. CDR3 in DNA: TGTGCCAGCACCACCGGGGGGGGGTTTGAAAAACTGTTTTTT.

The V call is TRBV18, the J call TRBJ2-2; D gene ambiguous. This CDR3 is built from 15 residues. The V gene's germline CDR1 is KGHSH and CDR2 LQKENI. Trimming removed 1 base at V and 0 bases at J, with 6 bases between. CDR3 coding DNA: TGTGCCAGCTCACCACTAGCTTCGAACACCGGGGAGCTGTTTTTT. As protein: CASSPLASNTGELFF.

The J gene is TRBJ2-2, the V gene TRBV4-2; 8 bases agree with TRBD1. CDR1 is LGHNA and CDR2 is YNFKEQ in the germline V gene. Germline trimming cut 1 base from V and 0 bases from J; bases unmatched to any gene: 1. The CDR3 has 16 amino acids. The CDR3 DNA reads TGTGCCAGCAGCCAAGCAGGGGGCCCGAACACCGGGGAGCTGTTTTTT. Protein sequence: CASSQAGGPNTGELFF.

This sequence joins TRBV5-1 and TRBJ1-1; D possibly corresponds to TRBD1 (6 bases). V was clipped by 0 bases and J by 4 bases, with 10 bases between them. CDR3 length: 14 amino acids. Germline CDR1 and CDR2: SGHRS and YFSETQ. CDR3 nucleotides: TGCGCCAGCAGCTTGGAAGGGGGTGGCACTGAAGCTTTCTTT. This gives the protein CASSLEGGGTEAFF. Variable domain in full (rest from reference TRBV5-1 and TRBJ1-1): KAGVTQTPRYLIKTRGQQVTLSCSPISGHRSVSWYQQTPGQGLQFLFEYFSETQRNKGNFPGRFSGRQFSNSRSEMNVSTLELGDSALYLCASSLEGGGTEAFFGQGTRLTVV.

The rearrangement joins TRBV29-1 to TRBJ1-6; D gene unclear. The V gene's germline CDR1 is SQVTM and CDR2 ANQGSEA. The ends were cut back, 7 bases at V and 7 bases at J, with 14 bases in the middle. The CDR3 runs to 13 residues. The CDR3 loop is CSARRDLNSPLHF. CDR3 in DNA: TGCAGCGCCCGGCGGGATCTGAATTCACCCCTCCACTTT.

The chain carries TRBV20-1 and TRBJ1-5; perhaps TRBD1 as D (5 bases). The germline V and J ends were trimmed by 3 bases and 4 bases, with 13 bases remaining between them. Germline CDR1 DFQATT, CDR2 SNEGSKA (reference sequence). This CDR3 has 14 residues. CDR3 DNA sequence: TGCAGTGCTAGTATCGGGGGTTCAAATCAGCCCCAGCATTTT. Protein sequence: CSASIGGSNQPQHF.

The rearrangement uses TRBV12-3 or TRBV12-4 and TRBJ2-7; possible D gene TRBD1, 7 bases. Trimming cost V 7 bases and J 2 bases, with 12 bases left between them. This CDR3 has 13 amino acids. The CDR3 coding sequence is TGTGCCAGCATGCCAGGGGGGACCTACGAGCAGTACTTC. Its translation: CASMPGGTYEQYF.

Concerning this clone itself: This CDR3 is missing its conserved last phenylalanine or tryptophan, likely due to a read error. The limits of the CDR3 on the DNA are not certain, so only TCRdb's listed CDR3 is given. CDR3 in amino acids: CASSLGQGVLLT. The rearrangement uses TRBV28 and TRBJ1-2; no check of the table's D call, TRBD1, against the DNA was made. Germline V CDR1 and CDR2: MDHEN, SYDVKM. The CDR3 has 12 residues if both end residues are counted.